This is a list of T cell receptor beta chains from one sample in a study of PD-L1 blockade in urothelial cancer. The assay was immunoSEQ multiplex PCR, and TCRdb's table has in-frame clones only and misses some. The table has tens of thousands of clones, approximately 83% seen once. The starting material was PBMCs, obtained around atezolizumab (anti-PD-L1) treatment. The receptors were sampled from a man aged 55 to 70 with urothelial cancer. The CDR3 runs from the conserved cysteine through the conserved F or W. The D gene is left open where the match is weak. A clone size is listed for some rows: how often the clone was seen (once, few, many), or a class if it is expanded.

abundance: -; j_gene: TRBJ2-1; d_gene: -; v_gene: TRBV18; CDR3aa: CASSISMGREYNEQFF; CDR3nt: TGTGCCAGCTCTATTTCAATGGGTAGGGAGTACAATGAGCAGTTCTTC
abundance: few; j_gene: TRBJ2-2; d_gene: TRBD1; v_gene: TRBV10-3; CDR3aa: CAIRAGGLTGELFF; CDR3nt: TGTGCCATCAGGGCAGGGGGCCTCACCGGGGAGCTGTTTTTT
abundance: -; j_gene: TRBJ1-1; d_gene: TRBD1; v_gene: TRBV7-9; CDR3aa: CASSSRDRGPGNTEAFF; CDR3nt: TGTGCCAGCAGCTCCCGGGACAGGGGTCCGGGGAACACTGAAGCTTTCTTT
abundance: -; j_gene: TRBJ1-1; d_gene: TRBD1; v_gene: TRBV6-1; CDR3aa: CASSLQGARTEAFF; CDR3nt: TGTGCCAGCAGTCTACAGGGGGCGCGAACTGAAGCTTTCTTT
abundance: -; j_gene: TRBJ2-3; d_gene: -; v_gene: TRBV5-1; CDR3aa: CASSPPDSGDTQYF; CDR3nt: TGCGCCAGCAGCCCCCCGGACAGTGGGGATACGCAGTATTTT
abundance: -; j_gene: TRBJ1-4; d_gene: TRBD1; v_gene: TRBV29-1; CDR3aa: CSVGDSRGNNEKLFF; CDR3nt: TGCAGCGTTGGGGACAGTAGGGGAAATAATGAAAAACTGTTTTTT
abundance: -; j_gene: TRBJ2-3; d_gene: -; v_gene: TRBV7-6; CDR3aa: CASNRPGTDTQYF; CDR3nt: TGTGCCAGCAACCGCCCAGGCACAGATACGCAGTATTTT
abundance: few; j_gene: TRBJ1-1; d_gene: -; v_gene: TRBV11-2; CDR3aa: CASSLGPGAFF; CDR3nt: TGTGCCAGCAGCTTAGGCCCCGGAGCTTTCTTT
abundance: -; j_gene: TRBJ1-5; d_gene: TRBD1; v_gene: TRBV6-1; CDR3aa: CASSEARGQGNQPQHF; CDR3nt: TGTGCCAGCAGTGAGGCTAGAGGACAGGGCAATCAGCCCCAGCATTTT
abundance: -; j_gene: TRBJ1-2; d_gene: -; v_gene: TRBV5-1; CDR3aa: CASSTTGPGGYTF; CDR3nt: TGCGCCAGCAGTACGACAGGCCCAGGAGGCTACACCTTC